Below, 24 T cell receptor beta chains from the same sample are listed, as sequenced in a study of OX40 agonist ivuxolimab in advanced cancers. Clones were sequenced by immunoSEQ multiplex PCR, and TCRdb holds only the in-frame ones, with some missing. The data contain some 70,000 clones, approximately 90% of them singletons. The sequenced sample was CD4+ or CD8+ T cells sorted from blood, obtained in a trial of the OX40 agonist ivuxolimab. The receptors were sampled from an adult with an advanced solid tumor such as melanoma, head and neck, liver or kidney cancer.

The chain uses TRBV11-2 and TRBJ1-1; D not certain. Per the germline V gene, CDR1 is SGHAT and CDR2 is FQNNGV. V lost 4 bases and J 4 bases, leaving 16 bases between the germline ends. CDR3 length equals 15 residues. Here the CDR3 DNA reads TGTGCCAGCAGCTCCGCGGTCTTTGCGGGCACTGAAGCTTTCTTT. Protein product: CASSSAVFAGTEAFF.

The chain combines TRBV10-2 with TRBJ1-5; no reliable D call. The V gene's germline CDR1 is WSHSY and CDR2 SAAADI. V shed 3 bases and J shed 1 base, with 7 bases lying between them. The length of the CDR3 is 14 residues. The CDR3 coding sequence is TGCGCCAGCAGTGACCCCTCGAGCAATCAGCCCCAGCATTTT. Encoded protein: CASSDPSSNQPQHF.

This rearrangement joins TRBV30 to TRBJ2-4, with 7 positions matching TRBD1. Germline CDR1 and CDR2: GTSNPN and SVGIG (reference sequence). The CDR3 runs to 15 residues. With 5 bases clipped from V and 8 bases from J, the junction kept 15 bases outside the gene matches. The CDR3 region is CAWSSDGTVSDIQYF. As DNA, the CDR3 is TGTGCCTGGTCCTCAGACGGGACAGTGAGCGACATTCAGTACTTC.

V usage is TRBV30 and J usage is TRBJ1-6; 8 positions match TRBD1. The CDR3 is made up of 13 amino acids. After removal of 5 bases from V and 6 bases from J, the junction contained 3 bases not matched to a gene. Germline CDR1 is GTSNPN and CDR2 is SVGIG (reference sequence). The CDR3 DNA reads TGTGCCTGGGGGGGACAGGCTAATTCACCCCTCCACTTT. Translating gives CAWGGQANSPLHF. Full variable domain (remainder filled in from reference TRBV30 and TRBJ1-6): SQTIHQWPATLVQPVGSPLSLECTVEGTSNPNLYWYRQAAGRGLQLLFYSVGIGQISSEVPQNLSASRPQDRQFILSSKKLLLSDSGFYLCAWGGQANSPLHFGNGTRLTVT.

The chain combines TRBV18 with TRBJ1-5; D gene uncertain. Trimming shortened V by 5 bases and J by 5 bases, and 16 bases separated the two germline ends. The CDR3 has 15 amino acids. CDR1 is KGHSH, CDR2 LQKENI, per germline. The CDR3 DNA sequence: TGTGCCAGCTCAGTTGTCGGCGGCAATCATCAGCCCCAGCATTTT. Residues: CASSVVGGNHQPQHF.

The sample holds a few counts of this clone. The CDR3 loop reads CASSAPARDEQFF. The CDR3 region has the DNA TGTGCCAGCAGCGCACCCGCCCGGGATGAGCAGTTCTTC. The rearrangement links TRBV7-8 to TRBJ2-1; D is unresolved. The CDR3 is 13 amino acids. The V and J ends lost 5 bases and 8 bases respectively, with 13 bases between them. Germline V gene lookup returns CDR1 SGHVS and CDR2 FQNEAQ.

V and J are TRBV2 and TRBJ1-3; a possible D gene is TRBD1 (5 bases). The CDR3 totals 15 residues. With 2 bases removed from V and 2 bases from J, the gap between germline ends came to 10 bases. Germline-derived CDR1 and CDR2 are SNHLY and FYNNEI. The CDR3 DNA sequence: TGTGCCAGCAGTGAATCCAGGGCGCCTGGAAACACCATATATTTT. Translated, it gives CASSESRAPGNTIYF.

The table lists this clone with a count of one. The chain carries TRBV6-1 and TRBJ2-4; 9 nucleotides agree with TRBD1. The trim removed 6 bases at V and 15 bases at J, leaving 6 bases unmatched. The CDR3 loop spans 11 amino acids. Per germline, CDR1 MNHNS and CDR2 SASEGT. Written as DNA, the CDR3 is TGTGCCAGCAGCCGGGACAGGGAACTGTACTTC. Translating it yields CASSRDRELYF.

V and J are TRBV7-8 and TRBJ2-2, with 7 bases aligning to TRBD1. Germline assignment: CDR1 SGHVS and CDR2 FQNEAQ. The V and J ends lost 5 bases and 4 bases, in that order; junction bases with no gene match: 7. The CDR3 runs 15 residues. The CDR3 region has the DNA TGTGCCAGCAGCCAAGACAGGGTAGGCACCGGGGAGCTGTTTTTT. As protein: CASSQDRVGTGELFF.

The chain links TRBV7-7 to TRBJ2-2; TRBD1 or TRBD2 may be the D gene (7 bases each). The germline V gene has CDR1 SSHAT and CDR2 FNYEAQ (reference sequence). The V end lost 6 bases, the J end lost 4 bases, and 21 bases lay between the germline ends. The CDR3 extends over 17 amino acids. The CDR3 DNA reads TGTGCCAGCAGTTCTCGGGGGGACAGAGTCTTCACCGGGGAGCTGTTTTTT. It specifies CASSSRGDRVFTGELFF.

The chain combines TRBV7-8 with TRBJ2-1, with 7 positions matching TRBD2. After removal of 8 bases from V and 2 bases from J, the junction contained 3 bases not matched to a gene. Per germline, CDR1 SGHVS and CDR2 FQNEAQ. The CDR3 sequence is 13 residues long. The CDR3 loop is CASVGGTYNEQFF. Written as DNA, the CDR3 is TGTGCCAGCGTCGGGGGGACCTACAATGAGCAGTTCTTC.

The chain links TRBV30 to TRBJ1-1, with 8 bases aligning to TRBD1. The CDR3 is 13 residues long. V lost 2 bases to trimming and J lost 10 bases; unmatched junction nucleotides: 9. Germline V gives CDR1 GTSNPN, CDR2 SVGIG (reference sequence). The CDR3 reads CAWSWQGAFSAFF. The CDR3 DNA reads TGTGCCTGGAGTTGGCAGGGGGCTTTCTCAGCTTTCTTT.

The CDR3: CASSPLGPPGTKNIQYF. DNA of the CDR3: TGTGCCAGCAGCCCTCTCGGGCCCCCGGGGACCAAAAACATTCAGTACTTC. The rearrangement joins TRBV7-2 to TRBJ2-4, with D tentatively TRBD2 (5 bases). CDR3 size: 17 residues. V lost 5 bases to trimming and J lost 2 bases, with 19 bases between them. Germline-derived CDR1 and CDR2 are SGHTA and FQGNSA.

The chain has TRBV5-5 and TRBJ2-1; TRBD2 matches at 7 bases. Germline loops: CDR1 SGHKS, CDR2 YYEKEE (reference sequence). The CDR3 is made up of 16 amino acids. Losses at the gene ends were 4 bases for V and 4 bases for J; bases not matched to a gene: 11. The CDR3 spells CASSPGPGGPYNEQFF. DNA for the CDR3: TGTGCCAGCAGCCCGGGACCGGGGGGACCTTACAATGAGCAGTTCTTC.

The chain joins TRBV14 to TRBJ1-2, with no clear D. Germline CDR1 and CDR2: SGHDN and FVKESK. CDR3 size: 17 residues. Deletions cut 0 bases from V and 0 bases from J, with 14 bases between. The CDR3 region is CASSQDRPSLSNYGYTF. The CDR3 region has the DNA TGTGCCAGCAGCCAAGATCGTCCCAGCTTGTCTAACTATGGCTACACCTTC. Based on the CDR3 plus reference TRBV14 and TRBJ1-2, the full variable domain is EAGVTQFPSHSVIEKGQTVTLRCDPISGHDNLYWYRRVMGKEIKFLLHFVKESKQDESGMPNNRFLAERTGGTYSTLKVQPAELEDSGVYFCASSQDRPSLSNYGYTFGSGTRLTVV.

The chain couples TRBV7-3 to TRBJ1-1; unclear D gene. Germline lookup yields CDR1 SGHTA and CDR2 FQGTGA. The V gene lost 5 bases and the J gene lost 1 base, with 8 bases spanning the gap. This CDR3 spans 13 amino acids. The CDR3 reads CASSKGPNTEAFF. CDR3 DNA sequence: TGTGCCAGCAGCAAGGGCCCGAACACTGAAGCTTTCTTT.

V usage is TRBV14 and J usage is TRBJ2-3; 8 bases fit TRBD1. This CDR3 spans 19 amino acids. J gave up 4 bases and V 1 base, and 16 bases lay outside the gene matches. Per germline, CDR1 SGHDN and CDR2 FVKESK. CDR3 nucleotide sequence: TGTGCCAGCAGCCAAGGGACAGGGAAGGCGGGGCCTCGAGCAGATACGCAGTATTTT. This sequence encodes CASSQGTGKAGPRADTQYF.

The chain employs TRBV5-1 and TRBJ2-5, with 9 nucleotides matching TRBD1. In germline, CDR1 is SGHRS, CDR2 YFSETQ. The CDR3 runs 14 residues. After removal of 3 bases from V and 2 bases from J, the junction contained 2 bases not matched to a gene. The CDR3 region has the DNA TGCGCCAGCAGCTGGGGACAGGGACAAGAGACCCAGTACTTC. It codes for CASSWGQGQETQYF.

The chain carries TRBV7-7 and TRBJ2-2; D is uncertain. The germline V and J ends were trimmed by 6 bases and 4 bases, with 12 bases remaining between them. Per the germline V gene, CDR1 is SSHAT and CDR2 is FNYEAQ (reference sequence). This CDR3 has 14 residues. Written as DNA, the CDR3 is TGTGCCAGCAGATCTATCGGAGCCACCGGGGAGCTGTTTTTT. Its translation: CASRSIGATGELFF.

The chain uses TRBV5-6 and TRBJ2-5, with unresolved D. The V end lost 3 bases, the J end lost 5 bases, and 11 bases lay between the germline ends. CDR1 SGHDT and CDR2 YYEEEE come from the germline V gene. This CDR3 contains 13 residues. CDR3 loop: CASSWAGFETQYF. The CDR3 DNA sequence: TGTGCCAGCAGCTGGGCAGGTTTCGAGACCCAGTACTTC.

This chain connects TRBV23-1 to TRBJ2-7; a possible D gene is TRBD1 (5 bases). TRBV23-1 is placed among ORFs of uncertain function. The CDR3 is 15 amino acids. The V end was cut by 4 bases, the J end by 5 bases, with 18 bases between. The chain's CDR3 is CASSPSVTRVHEQYF. The CDR3, as DNA: TGCGCCAGCAGTCCGAGCGTGACCAGGGTCCACGAGCAGTACTTC.

The CDR3 region is CASRTGTGQETQYF. CDR3 DNA: TGTGCCAGCAGGACCGGGACAGGTCAAGAGACCCAGTACTTC. The J gene is TRBJ2-5, the V gene TRBV2; 8 nucleotides match TRBD1. The germline V gene has CDR1 SNHLY and CDR2 FYNNEI. The CDR3 contains 14 residues. The V segment lost 6 bases and the J segment 2 bases; nucleotides outside the gene matches: 5. Complete variable domain (other parts from reference TRBV2 and TRBJ2-5): EPEVTQTPSHQVTQMGQEVILRCVPISNHLYFYWYRQILGQKVEFLVSFYNNEISEKSEIFDDQFSVERPDGSNFTLKIRSTKLEDSAMYFCASRTGTGQETQYFGPGTRLLVL.

This clone was recorded only once. This sequence joins TRBV18 and TRBJ1-1; D is unclear. V lost 2 bases and J lost 0, with 13 bases in between. The CDR3 has 16 residues. From germline, CDR1 is KGHSH and CDR2 LQKENI. The CDR3 here is CASSPGAGPMNTEAFF. DNA for the CDR3: TGTGCCAGCTCACCAGGTGCAGGACCCATGAACACTGAAGCTTTCTTT.

This rearrangement joins TRBV2 to TRBJ1-5; 8 bases agree with TRBD1. In germline, CDR1 is SNHLY, CDR2 FYNNEI. The CDR3 contains 13 residues. Unmatched junction bases numbered 4, after V lost 5 bases and J lost 7 bases. CDR3 sequence (DNA): TGTGCCAGCAGTCAGGGGGCACAGCAGCCCCAGCATTTT. This sequence encodes CASSQGAQQPQHF.